The TCR beta chain described here comes from a study of identical twins. Study observations and caveats: Models underestimated how often monozygotic twins shared out-of-frame TCR alpha. Beta out-of-frame sequences showed weaker excess twin sharing.

This CDR3 contains 14 residues. V gave up 6 bases and J gave up 4 bases; unmatched junction bases: 9. Germline lookup yields CDR1 KGHSH and CDR2 LQKENI. TCRdb reprocessed the 5' RACE reads with MiXCR, giving one entry per CDR3 protein. The sample has hundreds of thousands of distinct CDR3 sequences, about 7% seen once. In the case of this clonotype: Its matching antigen is unknown.

This same sample was also part of a study on yellow fever vaccine responses in identical twins.

The chain carries TRBV18 and TRBJ2-7, with TRBD2 identical over 7 bases. Sequencing used memory (CD45RO+) T cells sorted from blood. This clonotype originated in a woman under 30 in good health. CDR3 in amino acids: CASSMSGVVYEQYV. CDR3 DNA sequence: TGTGCCAGCTCGATGAGCGGGGTAGTATACGAGCAGTACGTC.